A selection of T cell receptor beta chains follows, all from one sample in a study of cytomegalovirus exposure and HLA in healthy donors. The assay was immunoSEQ multiplex PCR, and TCRdb's table has in-frame clones only and misses some. The sample comprises over 150,000 clones, 85% of which are singletons, and approximately 16% rests with the top ten. The sequenced material came from PBMCs. These receptors were taken from a man aged 18 to 29 in good health and CMV-seropositive. Both conserved end residues are part of each CDR3. A D gene is named only where the DNA matches it firmly. The size entry is marked missing in some rows and otherwise reads once, few, many or a size class.

D	size	V	J	DNA	CDR3
TRBD1	-	TRBV19	TRBJ2-7	TGTGCCAGTAGTACGACAGGGGGGGTCTACGAGCAGTACTTC	CASSTTGGVYEQYF
-	-	TRBV10-3	TRBJ2-3	TGTGCCATCAGTGAGTCGAAAAACATCCCTAGCACAGATACGCAGTATTTT	CAISESKNIPSTDTQYF
-	-	TRBV5-6	TRBJ1-1	TGTGCCAGCAAAGTGGAGGGGTCGGGGAACACTGAAGCTTTCTTT	CASKVEGSGNTEAFF
-	-	TRBV5-1	TRBJ2-2	TGCGCCAGCAGCTCACAGGGAACCGGGGAGCTGTTTTTT	CASSSQGTGELFF
TRBD1	-	TRBV19	TRBJ2-7	TGTGCCAGTAGTTCCCGGGACAGGGCAACCTACGAGCAGTACTTC	CASSSRDRATYEQYF
-	-	TRBV28	TRBJ1-5	TGTGCCAGCAGTTTATCATCAGGAGGGTTTCGTCAGCCCCAGCATTTT	CASSLSSGGFRQPQHF
TRBD1	-	TRBV6-6	TRBJ1-5	TGTGCCAGCAGGGATCCGGGACAGGGCGATCAGCCCCAGCATTTT	CASRDPGQGDQPQHF
-	-	TRBV11-3	TRBJ2-2	TGTGCCAGCAGCTTAGCGAGGTTCGGGACCGGGGAGCTGTTTTTT	CASSLARFGTGELFF
-	-	TRBV5-6	TRBJ2-7	TGTGCCAGCAGCTGGGTCGCTGGAGGCCACGAGCAGTACTTC	CASSWVAGGHEQYF
TRBD1	-	TRBV6-1	TRBJ1-1	TGTGCCAGCAGTGGATTACAGGGGGTCACTGAAGCTTTCTTT	CASSGLQGVTEAFF
-	-	TRBV18	TRBJ2-3	TGTGCCAGCTCACCTGAACAGGGCCTGAACACAGATACGCAGTATTTT	CASSPEQGLNTDTQYF
TRBD2	-	TRBV9	TRBJ2-3	TGTGCCAGCAGCCCGGGACTAGCGGGAACAGATACGCAGTATTTT	CASSPGLAGTDTQYF
-	few	TRBV6-5	TRBJ2-7	TGTGCCAGCAGCTCTCCCCGGGGGTACGAGCAGTACTTC	CASSSPRGYEQYF
-	-	TRBV6-4	TRBJ2-7	TGTGCCAGCAGTGGGACTCATCCCGGGAGCGAAGACGAGCAGTACTTC	CASSGTHPGSEDEQYF
-	few	TRBV7-2	TRBJ1-2	TGTGCCAGCAGCAATGAGAACTATGGCTACACCTTC	CASSNENYGYTF
TRBD1	-	TRBV30	TRBJ2-3	TGTGCCTGGAGGACTCCGGGACAGGGGGGCACAGATACGCAGTATTTT	CAWRTPGQGGTDTQYF
TRBD2	-	TRBV7-9	TRBJ2-4	TGTGCCAGCAGCCCCGGGACTAGCGGGAGAGCATCGGCCAAAAACATTCAGTACTTC	CASSPGTSGRASAKNIQYF
TRBD2	-	TRBV9	TRBJ2-1	TGTGCCAGCAGCACGCAAGCGGGAGCGGTTTACAATGAGCAGTTCTTC	CASSTQAGAVYNEQFF
TRBD1	-	TRBV7-3	TRBJ1-2	TGTGCCAGCAGCTCGGGGACAGGGGGTTCCTATGGCTACACCTTC	CASSSGTGGSYGYTF
TRBD2	few	TRBV19	TRBJ2-1	TGTGCCAGTAGTATAGATAGCGGGCCACCCTACAATGAGCAGTTCTTC	CASSIDSGPPYNEQFF
-	-	TRBV6-5	TRBJ1-1	TGTGCCAGCAGTTACTCCCTTAACGGGGGTACTGAAGCTTTCTTT	CASSYSLNGGTEAFF
TRBD2	-	TRBV11-2	TRBJ2-5	TGTGCCAGCAGCTTAGTAGGTAGCGGGAGGGCAGGCTGGCAAGAGACCCAGTACTTC	CASSLVGSGRAGWQETQYF
-	-	TRBV13	TRBJ1-6	TGTGCCAGCAGTCCAGGGTTTGCTTCACCCCTCCACTTT	CASSPGFASPLHF
-	-	TRBV5-1	TRBJ2-7	TGCGCCAGCAGCTCGACGCAGACGGGCTCCTACGAGCAGTACTTC	CASSSTQTGSYEQYF
-	-	TRBV10-3	TRBJ1-2	TGTGCCATCAGGGCTCGGGATTTGGAAGACTATGGCTACACCTTC	CAIRARDLEDYGYTF
TRBD1	-	TRBV28	TRBJ1-4	TGTGCCAGCAACCTCGGACAGGATGCAACTAATGAAAAACTGTTTTTT	CASNLGQDATNEKLFF
TRBD2	-	TRBV5-1	TRBJ2-3	TGCGCCAGCAGCTCTGGACTAGCGGGAGCAGATACGCAGTATTTT	CASSSGLAGADTQYF
-	-	TRBV6-5	TRBJ1-1	TGTGCCAGCAGTAATATAGGGAGACACGGTGAAGTTTTCTTT	CASSNIGRHGEVFF
TRBD1	few	TRBV2	TRBJ1-2	TGTGCCAGCAGTCAACAGGGGGGAAGGGTTGGCTACACCTTC	CASSQQGGRVGYTF
-	-	TRBV1	TRBJ2-7	TGCACCAGCAGCCAAGTTTCTACTAGCGCGAATGGGCAGTACTTC	CTSSQVSTSANGQYF
-	-	TRBV19	TRBJ1-3	TGTGCCAGTAGTATAGTTGCGGCAGCCTCTGGAAACACCATATATTTT	CASSIVAAASGNTIYF
TRBD1	-	TRBV30	TRBJ1-4	TGTGCCTGGAGGCTCCGGGGACAGCCAGGTGAAAAACTGTTTTTT	CAWRLRGQPGEKLFF
-	-	TRBV30	TRBJ2-5	TGTGCCTGGAGTTCCGCGGAGACCCAGTACTTC	CAWSSAETQYF
-	-	TRBV5-5	TRBJ1-2	TGTGCCAGCAGCTTGGCCGGGGGGGGGCCGGACTATGGCTACACCTTC	CASSLAGGGPDYGYTF
-	once	TRBV19	TRBJ1-6	TGTGCCAGTAGTATTATCCAGGTCGGGCAACAGGGCGATAATTCACCCCTCCACTTT	CASSIIQVGQQGDNSPLHF
TRBD1	-	TRBV9	TRBJ2-5	TGTGCCAGCAGCGGGGGGGGGACAGGGCTCCAAGAGACCCAGTACTTC	CASSGGGTGLQETQYF
-	-	TRBV11-3	TRBJ1-2	TGTGCCAGCAGCTTAGTCGGGAGGGATGGCTACACCTTC	CASSLVGRDGYTF
TRBD1	-	TRBV29-1	TRBJ1-2	TGCAGCGTCCCCTCAAGACAGGGCAGCGGCTACACCTTC	CSVPSRQGSGYTF
-	-	TRBV5-8	TRBJ1-1	TGTGCCAGCAGCTTGGGGGCAGGGTTGAACACTGAAGCTTTCTTT	CASSLGAGLNTEAFF
TRBD1	few	TRBV30	TRBJ2-3	TGTGCCTGGAGTCGAGGGGGCGCGGCAGATACGCAGTATTTT	CAWSRGGAADTQYF
-	once	TRBV7-2	TRBJ1-4	TGTGCCAGCAGCCAGCAGGGGCTTAGCGAAAAACTGTTTTTT	CASSQQGLSEKLFF
TRBD2	-	TRBV5-6	TRBJ2-1	TGTGCCAGCAGCTCAGTAGCGGGGACCTTGTGGAATGAGCAGTTCTTC	CASSSVAGTLWNEQFF
-	-	TRBV11-2	TRBJ2-2	TGTGCCAGCAGCTTAGGTGGGCAGGGACTCACCGGGGAGCTGTTTTTT	CASSLGGQGLTGELFF
TRBD2	-	TRBV9	TRBJ2-1	TGTGCCAGCAGCGTAGAGGCGGGAGACCACAATGAGCAGTTCTTC	CASSVEAGDHNEQFF
-	-	TRBV6-1	TRBJ2-5	TGTGCCAGCAGTGGGAGACAGTATTGGGAGACCCAGTACTTC	CASSGRQYWETQYF
-	-	TRBV5-6	TRBJ1-1	TGTGCCAGCAGCTTACCAGATTACACTGAAGCTTTCTTT	CASSLPDYTEAFF
-	once	TRBV30	TRBJ1-1	TGTGCCTGGAGACCAAGCTTGAACACTGAAGCTTTCTTT	CAWRPSLNTEAFF
TRBD1	few	TRBV27	TRBJ1-1	TGTGCCAGCATGTTCACAGGGGGATATGAAGCTTTCTTT	CASMFTGGYEAFF
-	-	TRBV6-1	TRBJ2-7	TGTGCCAGCAGTGATCCCGCCAGCTCCTACGAGCAGTACTTC	CASSDPASSYEQYF
-	-	TRBV5-4	TRBJ1-2	TGTGCCAGCAGCTCACAGGGATTCTATGGCTACACCTTC	CASSSQGFYGYTF
-	-	TRBV5-1	TRBJ1-1	TGCGCCAGCAGCTTCGGGACTGGGTTGGGCGTTGAAGCTTTCTTT	CASSFGTGLGVEAFF
TRBD1	-	TRBV5-1	TRBJ2-7	TGCGCCAGCAGCTTGAGGTCAGGGGGCCTCGAGCAGTACTTC	CASSLRSGGLEQYF
-	-	TRBV27	TRBJ1-2	TGTGCCAGCAGTTTAGGTCACGGGGTCCGGGGCTACACCTTC	CASSLGHGVRGYTF
TRBD1	-	TRBV27	TRBJ2-2	TGTGCCAGCGCAAACTCAGGGGGACAGGGACACGGGGAGCTGTTTTTT	CASANSGGQGHGELFF
-	-	TRBV7-2	TRBJ1-2	TGTGCCAGCAGCTTAGTTGACGCGGCGCTATATGGCTACACCTTC	CASSLVDAALYGYTF